This TCR beta chain is from a study of blood T cell repertoires in COVID-19. Looking at the study overall: Sites across the United States, Italy and Spain contributed samples from acute and convalescent COVID-19. The analysed material was cDNA or gDNA that came from T cells, B-cell-depleted T cells, or PBMCs.

Seattle enrolled patients during active infection and tracked them longitudinally. Germline loops: CDR1 MDHEN, CDR2 SYDVKM. Trimming pared 3 bases from V and 5 bases from J, leaving 13 bases between. The CDR3 is made up of 14 amino acids. Authors' analysis steps: Reference gene primer amplification gave estimated nucleated cell counts. Sequencing used immunoSEQ multiplex PCR; TCRdb keeps in-frame clones, though not all of them. V, J and clone size are those of that table, while D and trimming were read from the DNA. This table has about 160,000 clones, approximately 86% appearing once. The chain couples TRBV28 to TRBJ2-5; a possible D gene is TRBD1 (6 bases). This TCR was sampled from a woman in her 40s with COVID-19, enrolled during active disease. Sequencing was done on a sample of peripheral blood. CDR3 region: CASSFRGARETQYF. The CDR3 coding sequence is TGTGCCAGCAGTTTCAGGGGAGCTAGGGAGACCCAGTACTTC.